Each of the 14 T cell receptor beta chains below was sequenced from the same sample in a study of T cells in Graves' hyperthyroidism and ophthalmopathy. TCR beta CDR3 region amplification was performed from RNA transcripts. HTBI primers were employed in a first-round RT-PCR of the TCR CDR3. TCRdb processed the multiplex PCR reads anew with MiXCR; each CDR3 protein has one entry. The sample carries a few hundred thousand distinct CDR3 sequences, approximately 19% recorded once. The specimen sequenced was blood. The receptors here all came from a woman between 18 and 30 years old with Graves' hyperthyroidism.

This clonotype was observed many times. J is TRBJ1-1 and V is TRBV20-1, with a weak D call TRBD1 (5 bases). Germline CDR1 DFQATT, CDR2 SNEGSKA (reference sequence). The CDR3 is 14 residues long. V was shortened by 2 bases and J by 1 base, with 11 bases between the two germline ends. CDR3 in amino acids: CSARRGTENTEAFF. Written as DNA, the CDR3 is TGCAGTGCTAGACGAGGGACGGAGAACACTGAAGCTTTCTTT.

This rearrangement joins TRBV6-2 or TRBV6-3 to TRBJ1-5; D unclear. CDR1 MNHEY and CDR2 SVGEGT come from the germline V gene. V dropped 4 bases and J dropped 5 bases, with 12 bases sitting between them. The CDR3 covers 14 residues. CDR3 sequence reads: CASSFRTQDQPQHF. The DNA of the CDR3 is TGTGCCAGCAGTTTCAGGACCCAAGATCAGCCCCAGCATTTT.

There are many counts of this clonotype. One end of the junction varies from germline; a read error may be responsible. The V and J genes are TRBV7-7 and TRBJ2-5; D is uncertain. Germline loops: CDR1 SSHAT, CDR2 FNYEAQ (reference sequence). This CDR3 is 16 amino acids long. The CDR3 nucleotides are TGTGCTAGCAGCTTGGGTCCGCAGGCTGGGCAAGAGACCCAGTACTTC. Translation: CASSLGPQAGQETQYF. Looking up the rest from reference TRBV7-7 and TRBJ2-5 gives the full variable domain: GAGVSQSPRYKVTKRGQDVTLRCDPISSHATLYWYQQALGQGPEFLTYFNYEAQPDKSGLPSDRFSAERPEGSISTLTIQRTEQRDSAMYRCASSLGPQAGQETQYFGPGTRLLVL.

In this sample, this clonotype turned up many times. The CDR3, as DNA: TGCGCCAGCAGCTGGGCGGGACAGGGAGGAGGCTACACCTTC. Translating gives CASSWAGQGGGYTF. The rearrangement uses TRBV5-1 and TRBJ1-2, with TRBD1 identical over 9 bases. The junction had 8 bases not matched to a gene; V was cut back by 3 bases and J by 8 bases. Germline V CDR1 and CDR2: SGHRS, YFSETQ. The CDR3 has 14 amino acids. The complete variable domain, with remaining parts taken from reference TRBV5-1 and TRBJ1-2, reads KAGVTQTPRYLIKTRGQQVTLSCSPISGHRSVSWYQQTPGQGLQFLFEYFSETQRNKGNFPGRFSGRQFSNSRSEMNVSTLELGDSALYLCASSWAGQGGGYTFGSGTRLTVV.

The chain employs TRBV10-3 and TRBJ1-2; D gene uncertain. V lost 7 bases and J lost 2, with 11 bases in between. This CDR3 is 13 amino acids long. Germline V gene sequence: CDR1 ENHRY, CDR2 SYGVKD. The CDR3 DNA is TGTGCCATCACCGAGGAGAGGAACTATGGCTACACCTTC. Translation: CAITEERNYGYTF.

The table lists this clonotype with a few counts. In DNA form, the CDR3 reads TGTGCCAGCAGCCAACGGACAAACACTGAAGCTTTCTTT. It translates to CASSQRTNTEAFF. The genes are TRBV3-1 and TRBJ1-1; D possibly corresponds to TRBD1 (5 bases). The V end lost 2 bases, the J end lost 2 bases, and 6 bases lay between the germline ends. There are 13 residues in the CDR3. Germline V gene data show CDR1 as LGHDT and CDR2 as YNNKEL (reference sequence).

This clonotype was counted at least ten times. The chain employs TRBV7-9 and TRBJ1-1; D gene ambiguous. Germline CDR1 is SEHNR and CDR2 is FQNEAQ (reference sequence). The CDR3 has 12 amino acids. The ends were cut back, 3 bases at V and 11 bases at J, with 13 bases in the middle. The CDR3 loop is CASSFDLGLAFF. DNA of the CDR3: TGTGCCAGCAGCTTTGACCTGGGTTTGGCTTTCTTT. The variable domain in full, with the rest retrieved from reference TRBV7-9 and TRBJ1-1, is DTGVSQNPRHKITKRGQNVTFRCDPISEHNRLYWYRQTLGQGPEFLTYFQNEAQLEKSRLLSDRFSAERPKGSFSTLEIQRTEQGDSAMYLCASSFDLGLAFFGQGTRLTVV.

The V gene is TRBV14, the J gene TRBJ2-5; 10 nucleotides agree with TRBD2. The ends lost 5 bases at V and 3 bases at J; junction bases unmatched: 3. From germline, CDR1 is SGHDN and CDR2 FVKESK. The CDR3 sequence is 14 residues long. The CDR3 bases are TGTGCCAGCAGCGTAACTAGCGGGAAAGAGACCCAGTACTTC. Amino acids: CASSVTSGKETQYF.

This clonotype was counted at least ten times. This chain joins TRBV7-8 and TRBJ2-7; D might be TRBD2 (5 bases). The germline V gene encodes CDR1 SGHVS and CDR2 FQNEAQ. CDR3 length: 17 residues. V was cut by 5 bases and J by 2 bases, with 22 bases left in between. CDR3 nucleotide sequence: TGTGCCAGCAGCCCATTGGGTGGACTCCCCGGTCCCTACGAGCAGTACTTC. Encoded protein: CASSPLGGLPGPYEQYF.

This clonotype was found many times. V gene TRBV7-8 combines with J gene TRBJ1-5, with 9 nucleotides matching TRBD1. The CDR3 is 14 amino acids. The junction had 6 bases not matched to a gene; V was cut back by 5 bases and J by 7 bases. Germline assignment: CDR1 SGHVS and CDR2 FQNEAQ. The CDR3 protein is CASSRDRVDQPQHF. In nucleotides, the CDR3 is TGTGCCAGCAGCCGGGACAGGGTCGACCAGCCCCAGCATTTT.

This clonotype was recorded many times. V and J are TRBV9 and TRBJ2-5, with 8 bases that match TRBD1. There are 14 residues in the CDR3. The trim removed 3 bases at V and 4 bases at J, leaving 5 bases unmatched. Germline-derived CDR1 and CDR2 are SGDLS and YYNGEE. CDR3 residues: CASSGPDRAETQYF. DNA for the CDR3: TGTGCCAGCAGCGGGCCGGACAGGGCAGAGACCCAGTACTTC.

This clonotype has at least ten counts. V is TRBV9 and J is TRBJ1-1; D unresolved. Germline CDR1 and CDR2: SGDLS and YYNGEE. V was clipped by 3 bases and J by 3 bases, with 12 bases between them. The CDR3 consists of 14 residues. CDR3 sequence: CASSEGPSDTEAFF. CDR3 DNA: TGTGCCAGCAGCGAGGGCCCCTCGGACACTGAAGCTTTCTTT.

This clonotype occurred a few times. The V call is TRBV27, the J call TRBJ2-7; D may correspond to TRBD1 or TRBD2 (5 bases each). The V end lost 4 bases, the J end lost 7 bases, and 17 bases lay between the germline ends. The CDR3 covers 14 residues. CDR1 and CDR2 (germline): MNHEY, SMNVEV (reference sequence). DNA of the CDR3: TGTGCCAGCAGTTACCGAAGCCCCGGGGCAGAGCAGTACTTC. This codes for CASSYRSPGAEQYF.

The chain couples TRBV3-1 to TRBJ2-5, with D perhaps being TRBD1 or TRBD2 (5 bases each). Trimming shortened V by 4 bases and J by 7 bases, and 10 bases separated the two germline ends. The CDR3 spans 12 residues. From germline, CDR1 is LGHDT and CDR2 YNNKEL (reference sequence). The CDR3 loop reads CASSPSRGTQYF. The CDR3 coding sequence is TGTGCCAGCAGCCCCTCGAGGGGGACCCAGTACTTC.